This T cell receptor (beta chain) was identified in a study of beta chain features in type 1 diabetes. Overall study results and limits: Any HLA type influence on TCRB rearrangement was left unresolved here. When Type 1 diabetes patients were examined, their TCRB CDR3s proved moderately but significantly shorter in all four CD4+ subsets.

All of the isolated RNA was reverse transcribed, so expressed TCRB transcripts were sequenced. Here immunoSEQ multiplex PCR was the method, and the copy in TCRdb shows in-frame clones only, minus some. The sample shows 85,000 to 110,000 clones, about 26% of them seen only once. In the case of this clone: Its matching antigen is unknown.

In germline, CDR1 is MDHEN, CDR2 SYDVKM. Trimming took 6 bases from V and 8 from J, leaving 19 bases between them. This CDR3 comprises 15 residues. The collection from each donor was one heparinised blood draw averaging about 116 mL. Sequences were obtained from central memory CD4+ T cells from blood. This chain links TRBV28 with TRBJ1-4, with a weak D call TRBD1 (5 bases). The origin of this receptor is a woman younger than 30 with type 1 diabetes. This chain's CDR3 is CASSSVTERGEKLFF. The CDR3 DNA sequence: TGTGCCAGCAGCTCCGTGACCGAGCGGGGGGAAAAACTGTTTTTT.